This TCR beta chain was recovered during a study of CD8+ T cells in alopecia areata. Study-wide context: Each of the treated patients was given oral tofacitinib, 5 to 10 mg twice daily, for moderate-to-severe alopecia areata. Broader study findings: Tofacitinib significantly reduced both scalp clonality and expanded CD8+ clones among the top 100. Clonality exceeded that of normal scalp in lesional scalp, most notably in alopecia totalis/universalis.

RNA was isolated and reverse transcribed to cDNA, the sequencing template. Data came from immunoSEQ multiplex PCR; TCRdb stores just in-frame clones and leaves some out. This sample has 150,000 to 200,000 clones, with roughly 60% found just once. Treatment in this sample: oral pan-JAK inhibitor, 5-10 mg twice daily. Sampling of alopecia areata patients yielded lesional scalp punch biopsies as well as peripheral blood. Comments on this clone: Its antigen is as yet unknown.

This sequence originates from a human donor with alopecia areata. Source: CD4+ T cells sorted from blood, taken at week 24, from a patient treated with tofacitinib.

The CDR3 nucleotides read TGTGCCAGCAGCTTTGTAGGGCTGAACACCGGGGAGCTGTTTTTT. Its protein is CASSFVGLNTGELFF. This chain links TRBV11-3 with TRBJ2-2; no clear D gene. The CDR3 runs 15 residues. The V gene's germline CDR1 is SGHNT and CDR2 YENEEA. Trimming took 3 bases from V and 1 from J, leaving 9 bases between them.